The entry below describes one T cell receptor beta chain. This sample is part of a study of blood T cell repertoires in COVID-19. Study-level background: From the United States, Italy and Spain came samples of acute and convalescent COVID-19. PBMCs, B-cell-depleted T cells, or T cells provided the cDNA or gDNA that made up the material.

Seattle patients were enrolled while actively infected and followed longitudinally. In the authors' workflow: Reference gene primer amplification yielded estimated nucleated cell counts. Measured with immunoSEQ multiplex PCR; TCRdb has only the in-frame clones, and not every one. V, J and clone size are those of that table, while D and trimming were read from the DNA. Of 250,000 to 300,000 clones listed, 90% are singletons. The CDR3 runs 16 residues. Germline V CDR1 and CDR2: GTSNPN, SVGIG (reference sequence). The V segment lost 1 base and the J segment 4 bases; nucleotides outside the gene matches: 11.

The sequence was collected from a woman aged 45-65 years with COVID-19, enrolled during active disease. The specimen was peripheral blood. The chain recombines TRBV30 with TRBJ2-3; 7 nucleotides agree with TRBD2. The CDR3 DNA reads TGTGCCTGGAGTGGAATACCGGGACTACCTTCAGATACGCAGTATTTT. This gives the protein CAWSGIPGLPSDTQYF.